This T cell receptor beta chain was identified in a study of patients and donors after allogeneic stem cell transplantation. Each CDR3 protein gets one entry after TCRdb re-called the RT-PCR reads with MiXCR. Of around 240,000 distinct CDR3 sequences in the sample, roughly 14% are singletons; the top ten hold 11%. The CDR3 sequence is 12 residues long. Germline CDR1 is ENHRY and CDR2 is SYGVKD. With 9 bases removed from V and 1 base from J, the gap between germline ends came to 10 bases. Material for sequencing was blood, either unsorted or a sorted T cell fraction (not recorded which). The V call is TRBV10-3, the J call TRBJ2-7; no definite D call. The source of this sequence is a human donor who was either an allogeneic HSCT recipient or a stem cell or donor lymphocyte infusion donor (not recorded which). It is not recorded whose cells these are; they may come from a transplant donor. CDR3 residues: CAMGAPSYEQYF. DNA of the CDR3: TGTGCCATGGGTGCGCCTTCCTACGAGCAGTACTTC.